This T cell receptor beta chain came from a study of control samples from healthy donors and cancer patients. Profiled with immunoSEQ multiplex PCR; TCRdb holds only in-frame clones, not every one. The data hold 120,000 or so clones, with around 87% observed a single time. Trimming left V 6 bases short and J 2 bases short, with 7 bases between. The germline CDR1 and CDR2 sequences are MDHEN and SYDVKM. The CDR3 runs to 12 residues. The chain combines TRBV28 with TRBJ1-2; D is possibly TRBD1 (5 bases). The receptor's source is a man between 60 and 75 years old in good health. The sequencing sample was made of blood. The CDR3 reads CASRGLNYGYTF. For the CDR3, the DNA is TGTGCCAGCAGGGGGCTCAACTATGGCTACACCTTC.